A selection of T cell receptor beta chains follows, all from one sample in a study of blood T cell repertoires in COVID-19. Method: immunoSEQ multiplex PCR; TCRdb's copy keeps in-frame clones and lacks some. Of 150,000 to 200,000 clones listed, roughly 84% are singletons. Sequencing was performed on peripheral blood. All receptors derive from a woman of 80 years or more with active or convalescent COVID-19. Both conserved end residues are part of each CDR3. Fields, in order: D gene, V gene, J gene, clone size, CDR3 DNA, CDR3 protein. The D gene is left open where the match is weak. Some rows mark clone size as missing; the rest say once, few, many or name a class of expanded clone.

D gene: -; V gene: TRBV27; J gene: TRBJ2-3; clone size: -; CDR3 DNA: TGTGCCACCTCTCGGCGGGGCGATACGCAGTATTTT; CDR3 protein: CATSRRGDTQYF
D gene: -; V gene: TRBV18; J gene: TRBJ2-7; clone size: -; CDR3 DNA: TGTGCCAGCTCACCTTCGCGGGGCGAGCAGTACTTC; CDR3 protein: CASSPSRGEQYF
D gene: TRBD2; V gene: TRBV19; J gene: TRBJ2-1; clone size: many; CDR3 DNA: TGTGCCAGTAGTATAGGTAGCGGGGGCCGCTCCTACAATGAGCAGTTCTTC; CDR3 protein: CASSIGSGGRSYNEQFF
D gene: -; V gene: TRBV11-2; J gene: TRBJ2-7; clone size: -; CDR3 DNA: TGTGCCAGCAGCTTAGGAGCTGTCGGACAGTCATCCTACGAGCAGTACTTC; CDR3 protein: CASSLGAVGQSSYEQYF
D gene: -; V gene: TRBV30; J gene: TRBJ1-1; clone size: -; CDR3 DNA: TGTGCCGCCCTAGGGGGGGGAGGGGGCACTGAAGCTTTCTTT; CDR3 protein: CAALGGGGGTEAFF
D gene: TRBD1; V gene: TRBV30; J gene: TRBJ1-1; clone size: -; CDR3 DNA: TGTGCCTGGAGTTTGGGACAGGGGAACACTGAAGCTTTCTTT; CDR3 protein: CAWSLGQGNTEAFF
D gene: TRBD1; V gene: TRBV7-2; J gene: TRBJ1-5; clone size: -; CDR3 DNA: TGTGCCAGCAGCATACGGACAGGGAACAATCAGCCCCAGCATTTT; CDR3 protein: CASSIRTGNNQPQHF
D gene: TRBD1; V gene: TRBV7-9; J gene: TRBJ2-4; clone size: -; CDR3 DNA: TGTGCCAGCAGCCTATGGGACAGGGATAGAAACATTCAGTACTTC; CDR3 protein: CASSLWDRDRNIQYF
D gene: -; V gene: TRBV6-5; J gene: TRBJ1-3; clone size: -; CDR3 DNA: TGTGCCAGCAGTTACTCTCTCCCGGGCTCTGGAAACACCATATATTTT; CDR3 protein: CASSYSLPGSGNTIYF
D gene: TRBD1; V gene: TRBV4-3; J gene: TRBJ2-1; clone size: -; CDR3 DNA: TGCGCCAGCAGCCAAGACCCCGGGACAGGGGGCAATGAGCAGTTCTTC; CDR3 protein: CASSQDPGTGGNEQFF
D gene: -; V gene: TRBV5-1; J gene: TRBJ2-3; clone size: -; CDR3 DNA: TGCGCCAGCAGCTTGGGGGAGATTAGGACAGATACGCAGTATTTT; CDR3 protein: CASSLGEIRTDTQYF
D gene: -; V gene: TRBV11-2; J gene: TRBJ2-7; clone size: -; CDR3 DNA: TGTGCCAGCAGCTTAGATCAAGGGGCCTGGGAGCAGTACTTC; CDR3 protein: CASSLDQGAWEQYF
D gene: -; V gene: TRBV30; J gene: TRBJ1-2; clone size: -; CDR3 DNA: TGTGCCTGGAGTGTCTGGGGGGAGGGTGGCTACACCTTC; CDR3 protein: CAWSVWGEGGYTF
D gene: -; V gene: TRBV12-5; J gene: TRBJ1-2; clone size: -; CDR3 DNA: TGTGCTAGTGGTTTGTTGGACAAGGGCAATGGCTACACCTTC; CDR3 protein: CASGLLDKGNGYTF
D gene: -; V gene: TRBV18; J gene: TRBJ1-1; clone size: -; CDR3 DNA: TGTGCCAGCTCCCGCGAGGCGTCGAACACTGAAGCTTTCTTT; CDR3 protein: CASSREASNTEAFF
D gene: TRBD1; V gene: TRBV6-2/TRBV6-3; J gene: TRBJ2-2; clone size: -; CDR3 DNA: TGTGCCAGCAGTTCCGGACAGGGAATGAGAACCGGGGAGCTGTTTTTT; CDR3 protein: CASSSGQGMRTGELFF
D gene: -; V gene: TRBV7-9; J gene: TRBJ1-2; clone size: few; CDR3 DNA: TGTGCCAGCAGCCCAATTGTAGGGCTCAGGGCAGGGTATGGCTACACCTTC; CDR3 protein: CASSPIVGLRAGYGYTF
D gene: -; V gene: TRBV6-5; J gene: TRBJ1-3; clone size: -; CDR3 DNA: TGTGCCAGCAGTTACTCGACTGGGAGCTCTGGAAACACCATATATTTT; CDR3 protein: CASSYSTGSSGNTIYF
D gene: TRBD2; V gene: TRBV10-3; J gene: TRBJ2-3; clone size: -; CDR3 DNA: TGTGCCATCGGTGCGGGGGACACAGATACGCAGTATTTT; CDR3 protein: CAIGAGDTDTQYF
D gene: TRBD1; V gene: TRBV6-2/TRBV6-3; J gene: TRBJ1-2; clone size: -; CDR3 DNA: TGTGCCAGCAGTTACCCTGACAGGGGACGAGGCTACACCTTC; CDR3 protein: CASSYPDRGRGYTF
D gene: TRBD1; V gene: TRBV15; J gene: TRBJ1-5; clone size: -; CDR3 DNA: TGTGCCACCAGCAGAGGGGGCTTAGGAGGGGGCGATCAGCCCCAGCATTTT; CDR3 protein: CATSRGGLGGGDQPQHF